The rows below give T cell receptor beta chains drawn from one sample of a study of human T cells and chemical hapten exposure. TCRdb redid the calling of the RACE reads with MiXCR, one entry per CDR3 protein. The sample lists 190,000 or so distinct CDR3 sequences, approximately 31% occurring once. Sequenced here: whole blood, sampled in connection with sensitization to the hapten diphenylcyclopropenone (DPC). Receptors were obtained from a woman in her twenties or thirties with alopecia areata. Some clones in this sample may be carry-over from other donors' samples. Both conserved end residues are trimmed from each CDR3.

v_gene	j_gene	CDR3aa
TRBV19	TRBJ2-1	ASSITAGLSNEQF
TRBV29-1	TRBJ2-2	SVDVGLTGELF
TRBV9	TRBJ2-7	ASSAGTSGSYEQY
TRBV20-1	TRBJ1-2	SAVGLGASNYGYT
TRBV5-6	TRBJ2-7	ASSLDLSYEQY
TRBV15	TRBJ2-2	ATSRDTTGTGELF
TRBV6-4	TRBJ2-2	ASRVTGTGELF
TRBV18	TRBJ1-2	ASTYGGPNYGYT
TRBV18	TRBJ1-1	ASSPIQGAVNTEAF
TRBV7-6	TRBJ2-3	ASSFGQIDTQY
TRBV5-1	TRBJ1-4	ASSRADGGEKLF
TRBV29-1	TRBJ1-1	SVDWGYTEAF
TRBV27	TRBJ2-4	ASRRTGQGIQY
TRBV5-1	TRBJ2-1	ASSLGLAGVDEQF
TRBV11-3	TRBJ1-1	ASSPDRQGMNTEAF
TRBV10-3	TRBJ2-1	AISFRGEGNEQF
TRBV4-3	TRBJ2-7	ASSQDGTGTYEQY
TRBV19	TRBJ2-5	ATTDPGALETQY
TRBV9	TRBJ2-1	ASSLDRGGNEQF
TRBV28	TRBJ1-2	ASRYRLEGYT
TRBV25-1	TRBJ1-1	ASSDTGTLGTEAF
TRBV7-9	TRBJ2-1	ASSKDSSDEQF
TRBV18	TRBJ1-5	ASSGTGARPQH
TRBV29-1	TRBJ2-5	SVERGSGRASETQY
TRBV29-1	TRBJ1-4	SVARGREKLF
TRBV28	TRBJ2-7	ASSYVPGGVGQGWREQY
TRBV6-2/TRBV6-3	TRBJ2-1	ASKDFAGGDNEQF
TRBV6-2/TRBV6-3	TRBJ1-1	ASTGTGSISKAF
TRBV5-1	TRBJ2-7	ASSLKGAYEQY
TRBV12-5	TRBJ1-5	ASGSPLAGRSNQPQH
TRBV29-1	TRBJ1-2	SVVTDFNGGYT